The next 31 T cell receptor beta chains were all read from a single sample in a study of cytomegalovirus exposure and HLA in healthy donors (dated by TCRdb to about 2017). The library came from the immunoSEQ multiplex PCR assay. For the multiplex PCR, a mixture combining 60 forward primers for TCR Vbeta segments and 13 reverse primers for TCR Jbeta segments was used. Not all clones reach the TCRdb copy of this immuneACCESS table, which keeps in-frame sequences only. Checked studies attribute under half of the gap to unresolved V genes and leave the rest unexplained. The sample table holds about 55,000 clones. The ten largest clones capture over 9% of the sample. The sequencing input was PBMCs. These receptor sequences come from a woman aged 60-75 years in good health and CMV-seropositive.

The rearrangement joins TRBV5-4 to TRBJ2-1; TRBD1 matches 10 bases. Germline CDR1 is SGHNT and CDR2 is YYREEE (reference sequence). CDR3 length: 18 amino acids. The junction had 8 bases not matched to a gene; V was cut back by 2 bases and J by 0 bases. CDR3: CASSFPGQGPSSYNEQFF. CDR3 in DNA: TGTGCCAGCAGCTTCCCGGGACAGGGGCCAAGCTCCTACAATGAGCAGTTCTTC.

V is TRBV28 and J is TRBJ1-2, with 11 nucleotides matching TRBD1. The ends lost 6 bases at V and 5 bases at J; junction bases unmatched: 5. The CDR3 loop spans 14 amino acids. CDR1 is MDHEN and CDR2 is SYDVKM in the germline V gene. CDR3 in amino acids: CASSSGTGGYGYTF. The CDR3 DNA reads TGTGCCAGCAGCTCCGGGACAGGGGGGTATGGCTACACCTTC.

The V gene is TRBV6-1, the J gene TRBJ1-2; 11 nucleotides agree with TRBD1. Germline V gene lookup returns CDR1 MNHNS and CDR2 SASEGT. The CDR3 has 18 amino acids. Trimming removed 1 base from V and 2 bases from J; junction bases left unmatched: 9. The CDR3 spells CASSEGEPRDRGNYGYTF. The CDR3 DNA sequence: TGTGCCAGCAGTGAAGGGGAACCTAGGGACAGGGGGAACTATGGCTACACCTTC.

This chain joins TRBV10-3 and TRBJ2-2; TRBD1 might be the D (6 bases). From germline, CDR1 is ENHRY and CDR2 SYGVKD. The CDR3 runs to 14 residues. V was trimmed by 10 bases and J by 0 bases, leaving 12 bases between them. As DNA, the CDR3 is TGTGCCACTTTGGGACACTCGAACACCGGGGAGCTGTTTTTT. It is translated as CATLGHSNTGELFF.

The chain uses TRBV29-1 and TRBJ2-7; 13 nucleotides line up with TRBD2. The germline CDR1 and CDR2 sequences are SQVTM and ANQGSEA. The CDR3 sequence is 12 residues long. V shed 7 bases, J shed 6 bases, and the junction held 3 bases outside the gene matches. The CDR3 coding sequence is TGCAGCGCCGGGACTAGCGGGGTCGAGCAGTACTTC. It specifies CSAGTSGVEQYF.

This sequence joins TRBV6-1 and TRBJ2-7; D is possibly TRBD1 (5 bases). Germline values: CDR1 MNHNS, CDR2 SASEGT. V lost 1 base to trimming and J lost 2 bases, with 6 bases between them. This CDR3 is 13 amino acids long. Here the CDR3 DNA reads TGTGCCAGCAGTGAAGGGACACCCTACGAGCAGTACTTC. The encoded protein is CASSEGTPYEQYF.

V is TRBV6-5 and J is TRBJ1-6; 7 nucleotides align to TRBD1. The V segment lost 6 bases and the J segment 5 bases; nucleotides outside the gene matches: 7. This CDR3 has 15 amino acids. Germline V gene sequence: CDR1 MNHEY, CDR2 SVGAGI. CDR3 residues: CASRTSGTDNSPLHF. The CDR3 DNA sequence: TGTGCCAGCAGGACATCCGGGACAGATAATTCACCCCTCCACTTT.

The chain links TRBV2 to TRBJ2-7; D is possibly TRBD1 (6 bases). The CDR3 has 12 amino acids. From germline, CDR1 is SNHLY and CDR2 FYNNEI. Trimming took 4 bases from V and 3 from J, leaving 7 bases between them. This CDR3 is CASSGDIYEQYF. CDR3 DNA sequence: TGTGCCAGCAGTGGGGACATCTACGAGCAGTACTTC.

The chain couples TRBV28 to TRBJ1-5; 9 bases match TRBD1. Trimming removed 2 bases from V and 0 bases from J; junction bases left unmatched: 8. CDR1 and CDR2 from the germline V gene are MDHEN and SYDVKM. This CDR3 has 18 residues. Here the CDR3 reads CASSLPRQGVYSNQPQHF. CDR3 bases: TGTGCCAGCAGTTTACCTAGACAGGGGGTTTATAGCAATCAGCCCCAGCATTTT.

CDR3 sequence: CASSLGAGGSNQPQHF. DNA of the CDR3: TGCGCCAGCAGCTTGGGGGCAGGGGGTAGCAATCAGCCCCAGCATTTT. This sequence joins TRBV5-1 and TRBJ1-5; 7 nucleotides match TRBD1. Looked up from germline, CDR1 is SGHRS and CDR2 is YFSETQ. CDR3 size: 16 residues. The junction had 3 bases not matched to a gene; V was cut back by 0 bases and J by 0 bases.

The chain combines TRBV4-3 with TRBJ1-5, with 8 bases fitting TRBD1. V trimming: 3 bases; J trimming: 2 bases; junction bases outside the gene matches: 3. The CDR3 consists of 15 residues. Looked up from germline, CDR1 is LGHNA and CDR2 is YSLEER. For the CDR3, the DNA is TGCGCCAGCAGCCAGGAGGACAGGGGCAATCAGCCCCAGCATTTT. This sequence encodes CASSQEDRGNQPQHF.

The genes are TRBV10-1 and TRBJ1-6; 7 positions agree with TRBD1. V was pared by 6 bases and J by 7 bases, with 9 bases of the junction left unmatched. This CDR3 region has 15 residues. In germline, CDR1 is WNHNN, CDR2 SYGVQD (reference sequence). CDR3 DNA: TGCGCCAGCAGGCACAGGGGCACAATCAATTCACCCCTCCACTTT. This translates into CASRHRGTINSPLHF.

The chain has TRBV5-1 and TRBJ2-1; D uncertain. Trimming removed 1 base at V and 6 bases at J, with 11 bases between. In germline, CDR1 is SGHRS, CDR2 YFSETQ. There are 14 residues in the CDR3. The CDR3, as DNA: TGCGCCAGCAGCTTGTCCTATTCAACCAATGAGCAGTTCTTC. Translation gives CASSLSYSTNEQFF.

The chain joins TRBV9 to TRBJ2-3; D is uncertain. The germline V gene encodes CDR1 SGDLS and CDR2 YYNGEE. The CDR3 runs to 17 residues. V was shortened by 2 bases and J by 0 bases, with 16 bases between the two germline ends. CDR3 sequence: CASSVARTSPSTDTQYF. In nucleotides, the CDR3 is TGTGCCAGCAGCGTGGCTAGAACAAGCCCTAGCACAGATACGCAGTATTTT.

The chain has TRBV6-7 and TRBJ2-7; D possibly corresponds to TRBD1 (6 bases). TRBV6-7 is identified as an open reading frame with a role that is uncertain. The CDR3 loop spans 15 amino acids. Between the trimmed V and J ends, which lost 0 bases and 2 bases, there was a span of 11 bases. The CDR3, as DNA: TGTGCCAGCAGTTACTCCGACAGGTTACCCTACGAGCAGTACTTC. Translating gives CASSYSDRLPYEQYF.

The rearrangement joins TRBV9 to TRBJ1-3, with 11 bases matching TRBD1. J was trimmed by 2 bases and V by 1 base; bases with no gene match: 2. This CDR3 has 16 residues. Germline CDR1 SGDLS, CDR2 YYNGEE. CDR3 residues: CASSVWDRGAGNTIYF. As DNA, the CDR3 is TGTGCCAGCAGCGTATGGGACAGGGGGGCTGGAAACACCATATATTTT.

This rearrangement joins TRBV6-5 to TRBJ1-1; D is uncertain. V was shortened by 4 bases and J by 1 base, with 10 bases between the two germline ends. The CDR3 consists of 14 residues. In germline, CDR1 is MNHEY, CDR2 SVGAGI. Written as DNA, the CDR3 is TGTGCCAGCAGTTCCACGGGTAAGAACACTGAAGCTTTCTTT. Amino acid sequence: CASSSTGKNTEAFF.

The chain is built from TRBV29-1 and TRBJ1-2; D is ambiguous. V was shortened by 7 bases and J by 4 bases, with 16 bases between the two germline ends. This CDR3 has 13 amino acids. The germline gives CDR1 SQVTM, CDR2 ANQGSEA. The CDR3 sequence is CSAQREGRYGYTF. CDR3 bases: TGCAGCGCCCAAAGGGAGGGCCGCTATGGCTACACCTTC. Variable domain in full (rest from reference TRBV29-1 and TRBJ1-2): SAVISQKPSRDICQRGTSLTIQCQVDSQVTMMFWYRQQPGQSLTLIATANQGSEATYESGFVIDKFPISRPNLTFSTLTVSNMSPEDSSIYLCSAQREGRYGYTFGSGTRLTVV.

V gene TRBV9 combines with J gene TRBJ2-2, with TRBD1 identical over 8 bases. Trimming took 3 bases from V and 2 from J; bases not matched to a gene: 9. The CDR3 is 17 amino acids. The V gene's germline CDR1 is SGDLS and CDR2 YYNGEE. In DNA form, the CDR3 reads TGTGCCAGCAGCGCCCCGGACAGGGCTCAAAACACCGGGGAGCTGTTTTTT. Translating it yields CASSAPDRAQNTGELFF.

Here the CDR3 DNA reads TGTGCCAGCATGGACAGGCCACTGAGCAATCAGCCCCAGCATTTT. This gives the protein CASMDRPLSNQPQHF. The chain combines TRBV6-1 with TRBJ1-5; 7 bases line up with TRBD1. Germline values: CDR1 MNHNS, CDR2 SASEGT. This CDR3 comprises 15 residues. V was clipped by 7 bases and J by 1 base; unmatched bases: 7.

This chain joins TRBV6-5 and TRBJ2-1, with a possible D match to TRBD2 (6 bases). The CDR3 is 13 residues long. Trimming stripped 8 bases from V and 5 bases from J, with 13 bases between. Germline V CDR1 and CDR2: MNHEY, SVGAGI. CDR3 in amino acids: CASCPGRHNEQFF. CDR3 nucleotides: TGTGCCAGCTGCCCAGGGAGGCACAATGAGCAGTTCTTC.

The CDR3 region is CASSREGQRETQYF. DNA for the CDR3: TGTGCCAGCTCTCGCGAGGGCCAGAGGGAGACCCAGTACTTC. The chain uses TRBV18 and TRBJ2-5; D perhaps matches TRBD2 (5 bases). The CDR3 spans 14 residues. Germline lookup yields CDR1 KGHSH and CDR2 LQKENI. V was cut by 6 bases and J by 5 bases, with 16 bases left in between. The whole variable domain, remainder taken from reference TRBV18 and TRBJ2-5, is NAGVMQNPRHLVRRRGQEARLRCSPMKGHSHVYWYRQLPEEGLKFMVYLQKENIIDESGMPKERFSAEFPKEGPSILRIQQVVRGDSAAYFCASSREGQRETQYFGPGTRLLVL.

CDR3 loop: CASSPPTGTVDSPLHF. The CDR3, as DNA: TGTGCCAGCAGCCCACCTACCGGGACAGTGGATTCACCCCTCCACTTT. This chain connects TRBV7-9 to TRBJ1-6; 7 nucleotides agree with TRBD1. The CDR3 consists of 16 residues. CDR1 and CDR2 (germline): SEHNR, FQNEAQ (reference sequence). With V trimmed by 5 bases and J by 8 bases, 12 bases remained unmatched.

This chain uses TRBV4-1 with TRBJ1-6; no firm D call. This CDR3 region has 13 residues. V was pared by 8 bases and J by 9 bases, with 14 bases between. The germline V gene has CDR1 MGHRA and CDR2 YSYEKL. The CDR3 nucleotides are TGCGCCAGCTCACTTAGCCTAGGTTCACCCCTCCACTTT. Its protein product is CASSLSLGSPLHF.

This sequence joins TRBV5-6 and TRBJ1-2; 10 nucleotides agree with TRBD1. This CDR3 has 14 amino acids. Trimming cost V 3 bases and J 4 bases; bases outside gene matches: 3. The V gene's germline CDR1 is SGHDT and CDR2 YYEEEE. As DNA, the CDR3 is TGTGCCAGCAGCTCCGGACAGGGGGGCTATGGCTACACCTTC. Its protein product is CASSSGQGGYGYTF.

This sequence joins TRBV29-1 and TRBJ1-2, with TRBD1 matching 8 bases. The V and J ends lost 5 bases and 8 bases, in that order; junction bases with no gene match: 7. This CDR3 is 12 amino acids long. CDR1 and CDR2 from the germline V gene are SQVTM and ANQGSEA. CDR3 amino acids: CSVFQGARGYTF. CDR3 coding DNA: TGCAGCGTTTTCCAGGGGGCGCGCGGCTACACCTTC.

The gene calls are TRBV18 and TRBJ2-5, with 9 bases aligning to TRBD1. CDR3 length: 13 amino acids. Germline values: CDR1 KGHSH, CDR2 LQKENI. The ends lost 4 bases at V and 11 bases at J; junction bases unmatched: 8. The CDR3 loop reads CASSRGQGGEQYF. The CDR3 bases are TGTGCCAGCTCACGGGGACAGGGAGGAGAGCAGTACTTC.

V gene TRBV5-1 combines with J gene TRBJ2-2, with 8 bases that match TRBD1. CDR1 and CDR2 from the germline V gene are SGHRS and YFSETQ. The CDR3 length is 15 residues. Germline trimming cut 2 bases from V and 6 bases from J; bases unmatched to any gene: 6. CDR3 coding DNA: TGCGCCAGCAGCTTACCGACAGGGGATTCCGGGGAGCTGTTTTTT. The encoded protein is CASSLPTGDSGELFF.

The rearrangement links TRBV11-2 to TRBJ1-5; D is perhaps TRBD1 (5 bases). The CDR3 spans 14 residues. V shed 5 bases and J shed 1 base, with 9 bases lying between them. CDR1 is SGHAT and CDR2 is FQNNGV in the germline V gene. The CDR3 DNA is TGTGCCAGCAGCGCTCGGGGGAGCAATCAGCCCCAGCATTTT. This translates into CASSARGSNQPQHF.

The J gene is TRBJ1-5, the V gene TRBV7-2, with TRBD1 as a possible D gene (6 bases). V was trimmed by 1 base and J by 0 bases, leaving 10 bases between them. The CDR3 length is 16 residues. Germline V lookup: CDR1 SGHTA, CDR2 FQGNSA. CDR3 coding DNA: TGTGCCAGCAGCTTAGGAGGACAGCTTAGCAATCAGCCCCAGCATTTT. Residues: CASSLGGQLSNQPQHF.

The chain has TRBV28 and TRBJ2-1; 11 bases match TRBD1. Losses at the gene ends were 5 bases for V and 15 bases for J; bases not matched to a gene: 12. Germline values: CDR1 MDHEN, CDR2 SYDVKM. The CDR3 has 14 residues. CDR3 protein: CASSPGQGARYGFF. In DNA, the CDR3 is TGTGCCAGCAGTCCCGGACAGGGGGCGCGTTATGGGTTCTTC.